These 8 T cell receptor beta chains were all obtained from the same sample, sequenced in a study of radiation and T cells in renal cell carcinoma. Profiled with immunoSEQ multiplex PCR; TCRdb holds only in-frame clones, not every one. The table includes approximately 140,000 clones, roughly 85% detected once. Described time point: baseline pretreatment blood. Treatment specified: 15 Gy SBRT to primary tumor, nephrectomy 4 weeks later. Sequencing used blood, obtained from a patient whose treatment included radiotherapy and nephrectomy. The origin of the receptors is a woman in her 50s with renal cell carcinoma.

The chain couples TRBV6-5 to TRBJ1-3; D ambiguous. Deletions cut 0 bases from V and 0 bases from J, with 9 bases between. Germline V gene sequence: CDR1 MNHEY, CDR2 SVGAGI. The CDR3 runs 16 residues. In DNA, the CDR3 is TGTGCCAGCAGTTACTCTACGGGGTTCTCTGGAAACACCATATATTTT. Encoded protein: CASSYSTGFSGNTIYF.

This clone was observed once. V gene TRBV13 combines with J gene TRBJ2-2; 11 bases agree with TRBD2. From germline, CDR1 is PRHDT and CDR2 FYEKMQ (reference sequence). The CDR3 is 16 residues long. Losses at the gene ends were 5 bases for V and 4 bases for J; bases not matched to a gene: 6. CDR3 sequence: CASSEGLAGPTGELFF. For the CDR3, the DNA is TGTGCCAGCAGCGAAGGACTAGCGGGCCCCACCGGGGAGCTGTTTTTT.

This chain joins TRBV7-2 and TRBJ1-2; no clear D. V lost 1 base to trimming and J lost 5 bases, with 8 bases between them. CDR1 is SGHTA, CDR2 FQGNSA, per germline. This CDR3 comprises 13 residues. The CDR3 coding sequence is TGTGCCAGCAGCTTAGAGGCCGGGTATGGCTACACCTTC. Translating gives CASSLEAGYGYTF.

This clone was recorded once. The chain carries TRBV13 and TRBJ2-4; tentative D call: TRBD2 (5 bases). The CDR3 consists of 13 residues. Trimming shortened V by 2 bases and J by 8 bases, and 10 bases separated the two germline ends. Germline V gene lookup returns CDR1 PRHDT and CDR2 FYEKMQ (reference sequence). This CDR3 is CASSLHRGDIQYF. The CDR3 DNA reads as TGTGCCAGCAGCTTACACCGGGGAGACATTCAGTACTTC.

The chain couples TRBV7-2 to TRBJ2-7, with TRBD2 matching 8 bases. This CDR3 comprises 16 residues. Germline CDR1 SGHTA, CDR2 FQGNSA. Trimming removed 7 bases from V and 6 bases from J; junction bases left unmatched: 17. CDR3 sequence reads: CASTPPAGAWAGEQYF. CDR3 bases: TGTGCCAGCACCCCACCAGCGGGAGCATGGGCGGGCGAGCAGTACTTC. Based on the CDR3 plus reference TRBV7-2 and TRBJ2-7, the full variable domain is GAGVSQSPSNKVTEKGKDVELRCDPISGHTALYWYRQSLGQGLEFLIYFQGNSAPDKSGLPSDRFSAERTGGSVSTLTIQRTQQEDSAVYLCASTPPAGAWAGEQYFGPGTRLTVT.

CDR3 nucleotide sequence: TGTGCCAGCGGGGGAATAGCCAAAAACATTCAGTACTTC. Amino acid sequence: CASGGIAKNIQYF. The chain has TRBV6-5 and TRBJ2-4, with D possibly called TRBD1 or TRBD2 (5 bases each). Germline CDR1 MNHEY, CDR2 SVGAGI. V lost 8 bases, J lost 0 bases, and 8 bases lay in between. The CDR3 has 13 residues.

The chain carries TRBV12-5 and TRBJ2-5; unclear D gene. Trimming pared 1 base from V and 2 bases from J, leaving 11 bases between. The CDR3 covers 15 residues. Per germline, CDR1 LGHNT and CDR2 FRNRAP. The CDR3 spells CASGLGIREQETQYF. Written as DNA, the CDR3 is TGTGCTAGTGGTTTGGGGATTCGTGAACAAGAGACCCAGTACTTC.

The chain couples TRBV10-3 to TRBJ2-2; 14 bases match TRBD2. The V gene's germline CDR1 is ENHRY and CDR2 SYGVKD. The J segment lost 7 bases and the V segment lost 6 bases, leaving 7 bases of the junction unmatched. CDR3 length equals 16 residues. In DNA, the CDR3 is TGTGCCATCAGCCGACTAGCGGGAGGGCTAAACGGGGAGCTGTTTTTT. Translation gives CAISRLAGGLNGELFF.